These T cell receptor beta chains were read from a single sample in a study of cytomegalovirus exposure and HLA in healthy donors. TCRdb's copy holds only in-frame clones and misses some; the assay was immunoSEQ multiplex PCR. The repertoire holds roughly 100,000 clones, with roughly three quarters as singletons. Sequencing used PBMCs. The receptors derive from a man under 40 in good health and CMV-seronegative. CDR3s include the opening cysteine and the closing phenylalanine or tryptophan. D genes are given only for firm matches. The size entry is marked missing in some rows and otherwise reads once, few, many or a size class.

>TRBJ2-1|once|TRBV29-1|-
TGCAGCGTTAGTTCCCAGCGCGCTACCTACAATGAGCAGTTCTTC
CSVSSQRATYNEQFF
>TRBJ2-5|few|TRBV2|TRBD1
TGTGCCAGCAATCAGGGGGCAAGAGAGACCCAGTACTTC
CASNQGARETQYF
>TRBJ2-7|-|TRBV11-2|TRBD1
TGTGCCAGCAGCTTAGTGACGGGACAGGGTGCTAGAGAAATATACGAGCAGTACTTC
CASSLVTGQGAREIYEQYF
>TRBJ1-2|-|TRBV2|-
TGTGCCAACGTAGACTCGCCCACTGGCTACACCTTC
CANVDSPTGYTF
>TRBJ2-7|-|TRBV18|-
TGTGCCAGCTCACCACCGGGACTTTCCTTCTACGAGCAGTACTTC
CASSPPGLSFYEQYF
>TRBJ2-1|few|TRBV2|TRBD2
TGTGCCAGCGATCCGGGACTACCCTACAATGAGCAGTTCTTC
CASDPGLPYNEQFF
>TRBJ2-7|once|TRBV6-1|-
TGTGCCAGCAGGGTGGACAGTAGAGACGAGCAGTACTTC
CASRVDSRDEQYF
>TRBJ2-4|-|TRBV19|TRBD2
TGTGCCAGTAGTACCCAAGGGCTAGCGGGAACGGATATAGCCAAAAACATTCAGTACTTC
CASSTQGLAGTDIAKNIQYF
>TRBJ1-2|once|TRBV7-9|-
TGTGCCAGCAGCTTCAGTACGCCCTATGGCTACACCTTC
CASSFSTPYGYTF
>TRBJ2-6|-|TRBV7-2|TRBD1
TGTGCCAGCAGCTTAGCTTTTTTTCCGGGACAGGCGTTCTCTGGGGCCAACGTCCTGACTTTC
CASSLAFFPGQAFSGANVLTF
>TRBJ2-7|-|TRBV6-1|-
TGTGCCAGCAGCCAACAGAAAAGCTACGAGCAGTACTTC
CASSQQKSYEQYF
>TRBJ1-1|-|TRBV5-6|-
TGTGCCAGCAGCTTGGCCAACAGCGGCACTGAAGCTTTCTTT
CASSLANSGTEAFF
>TRBJ2-3|few|TRBV7-3|TRBD2
TGTGCCAGCAGCCCAAAGACCGGGACTAGCGGGAGGGATACGCAGTATTTT
CASSPKTGTSGRDTQYF
>TRBJ1-1|-|TRBV14|TRBD1
TGTGCCAGCAGCCAAGAGGGGACAGGGCGTTTTTCAGGTGAAGCTTTCTTT
CASSQEGTGRFSGEAFF
>TRBJ2-7|-|TRBV27|TRBD2
TGTGCCAGCAGTCCGCCCCTGGTAGCGGGAGTATACGAGCAGTACTTC
CASSPPLVAGVYEQYF
>TRBJ2-7|-|TRBV9|TRBD1
TGTGCCAGCAGCGAGGGGACAGGGGCGGGGCAGTACTTC
CASSEGTGAGQYF
>TRBJ2-1|once|TRBV5-4|TRBD2
TGTGCCAGCAGCCCGGGGTTAGGCGGGGGAGCCTACAATGAGCAGTTCTTC
CASSPGLGGGAYNEQFF
>TRBJ1-3|-|TRBV18|-
TGTGCCAGCTCACCAAGAGTCTCTGGAAACACCATATATTTT
CASSPRVSGNTIYF
>TRBJ1-5|-|TRBV27|-
TGTGCCAGCAGTTTATCCAGGGGAAGCAATCAGCCCCAGCATTTT
CASSLSRGSNQPQHF
>TRBJ1-5|-|TRBV6-6|-
TGTGCCAGCAGTAGTCAGCAGGGGTCCAATCAGCCCCAGCATTTT
CASSSQQGSNQPQHF
>TRBJ2-4|-|TRBV15|-
TGTGCCACCAGCAGAGATAAAACCGGGATGCTAAACATTCAGTACTTC
CATSRDKTGMLNIQYF
>TRBJ2-7|-|TRBV7-9|-
TGTGCCAGCAGCTTAGATACGGGGATTACCTACGAGCAGTACTTC
CASSLDTGITYEQYF
>TRBJ2-1|-|TRBV2|-
TGTGCCAGCAGTCAAGGACTGGAAGGGGTCGACAATGAGCAGTTCTTC
CASSQGLEGVDNEQFF
>TRBJ2-5|few|TRBV7-3|-
TGTGCCAGCAGCTTAGACAGGAAAGAGACCCAGTACTTC
CASSLDRKETQYF
>TRBJ1-1|-|TRBV5-4|-
TGTGCCAGCAGCTTGGAACCCGCAGGACACCCCGCGGCTTTCTTT
CASSLEPAGHPAAFF
>TRBJ1-6|-|TRBV2|TRBD1
TGTGCCAGAGCGGGACAGGGGAATTCACCCCTCCACTTT
CARAGQGNSPLHF
>TRBJ2-1|-|TRBV7-2|TRBD2
TGTGCCAGCAGCTTAGGGCTAGGGACTAGCGGGAGGGGCGATGAGCAGTTCTTC
CASSLGLGTSGRGDEQFF
>TRBJ2-5|-|TRBV18|TRBD1
TGTGCCAGCTCAGATTGGACAGGGGATATAGAGACCCAGTACTTC
CASSDWTGDIETQYF
>TRBJ1-5|-|TRBV6-5|-
TGTGGAGGCGGGGATCAGCCCCAGCATTTT
CGGGDQPQHF
>TRBJ2-7|few|TRBV7-8|-
TGTGCCAGCAGCCCATCTCGGGTGTCCTACGAGCAGTACTTC
CASSPSRVSYEQYF
>TRBJ1-1|-|TRBV4-3|-
TGCGCCAGCAGCCAAGAGTGGGGCCTACGGACTGAAGCTTTCTTT
CASSQEWGLRTEAFF
>TRBJ1-4|-|TRBV6-1|-
TGTGCCAGCATTCATAGGGGGAATGAAAAACTGTTTTTT
CASIHRGNEKLFF
>TRBJ2-7|once|TRBV7-2|-
TGTGCCAGCAGCTTAGCACGGGGATTGAGCTACGAGCAGTACTTC
CASSLARGLSYEQYF
>TRBJ1-2|-|TRBV4-3|TRBD1
TGCGCCAGCAGCCATGAATTGACAGGGAACTACTATGGCTACACCTTC
CASSHELTGNYYGYTF
>TRBJ2-2|once|TRBV9|TRBD1
TGTGCCAGCCAGGGGGCTGTCACCGGGGAGCTGTTTTTT
CASQGAVTGELFF
>TRBJ1-1|-|TRBV7-8|-
TGTGCCAGCAGCTTACTCAACGGACATAGCGCTTTCTTT
CASSLLNGHSAFF
>TRBJ1-5|-|TRBV28|-
TGTGCCAGCAGTTTTCCGACGGGGCAGCCCCAGCATTTT
CASSFPTGQPQHF
>TRBJ1-4|-|TRBV11-2|TRBD1
TGTGCCAGCAGCTTAGTTCGTCAGGGGGTATGGACTAATGAAAAACTGTTTTTT
CASSLVRQGVWTNEKLFF
>TRBJ2-2|-|TRBV5-6|TRBD1
TGTGCCAGCAGCTATGGGACAGGGACCGGGGAGCTGTTTTTT
CASSYGTGTGELFF
>TRBJ1-2|-|TRBV6-1|-
TGTGCCAGCAGTGAAGGAGGGACTTGGGACTATGGCTACACCTTC
CASSEGGTWDYGYTF
>TRBJ2-1|-|TRBV18|-
TGTGCCAGCTCTCCCGGCGGGACTTACAATGAGCAGTTCTTC
CASSPGGTYNEQFF
>TRBJ1-5|-|TRBV28|-
TGTGCCAGCAGTCCCTCCTCCCCGGGGGATCAGCCCCAGCATTTT
CASSPSSPGDQPQHF
>TRBJ2-2|-|TRBV28|-
TGTGCCAGCAGTTTAGTCGACAGGGACTCCGGGGAGCTGTTTTTT
CASSLVDRDSGELFF
>TRBJ1-1|-|TRBV28|-
TGTGCCAGCAGTTTAAATTTAGGTCAGGGTGAAGCTTTCTTT
CASSLNLGQGEAFF
>TRBJ1-3|-|TRBV19|-
TGTGCCAGTGCACAGTCCGGAAACACCATATATTTT
CASAQSGNTIYF
>TRBJ1-1|few|TRBV7-2|-
TGTGCCAGCAGCAGACAGATTAACACTGAAGCTTTCTTT
CASSRQINTEAFF
>TRBJ2-6|few|TRBV27|-
TGTGCCAGCAGTACCCACCTAACGCTCTCTGGGGCCAACGTCCTGACTTTC
CASSTHLTLSGANVLTF
>TRBJ2-2|few|TRBV23-1|-
TGCGCCAGCAGTCAACGTTCCACCGGGGAGCTGTTTTTT
CASSQRSTGELFF
>TRBJ1-2|-|TRBV28|TRBD1
TGTGCCAGCACCTTTACCCCCTCCGACAGGGCGGATGGCTACACCTTC
CASTFTPSDRADGYTF
>TRBJ2-3|once|TRBV5-1|TRBD1
TGCGCCAGCAGCCCTGGACAGGGCGGAGATACGCAGTATTTT
CASSPGQGGDTQYF
>TRBJ2-5|-|TRBV11-3|TRBD2
TGTGCCAGCAGCTTTTGGGCGGGAGGTTACATCGGGGAGACCCAGTACTTC
CASSFWAGGYIGETQYF
>TRBJ1-5|few|TRBV5-8|-
TGTGCCAGCAGATTGGAATTGGGCGCGGGGGCGGGGAGCAATCAGCCCCAGCATTTT
CASRLELGAGAGSNQPQHF